This is a list of T cell receptor beta chains from one sample in a study of blood T cell repertoires in COVID-19. The repertoire was sequenced with immunoSEQ multiplex PCR; TCRdb's copy has only in-frame clones and lacks some. Among 200,000 to 300,000 clones, roughly four fifths were seen once, and the ten largest hold approximately 13%. The sample was peripheral blood. The source is a woman aged 60-70 years with active or convalescent COVID-19. Each CDR3 is given with its conserved first and last residue. Fields, in order: V gene, clone size, CDR3 length, J gene, CDR3 protein. Size values are once, few and many counts, or a class for expanded clones, and some rows have none.

V gene: TRBV7-2
clone size: .
CDR3 length: 15
J gene: TRBJ1-5
CDR3 protein: CASSRWTQPNQPQHF

V gene: TRBV18
clone size: once
CDR3 length: 19
J gene: TRBJ1-3
CDR3 protein: CASSPLDTQGTFSGNTIYF

V gene: TRBV7-3
clone size: .
CDR3 length: 15
J gene: TRBJ1-2
CDR3 protein: CASSLTGTGIYGYTF

V gene: TRBV5-1
clone size: .
CDR3 length: 15
J gene: TRBJ1-6
CDR3 protein: CASSLAQGHNSPLHF

V gene: TRBV2
clone size: .
CDR3 length: 13
J gene: TRBJ1-2
CDR3 protein: CASSEGPWYGYTF

V gene: TRBV7-9
clone size: .
CDR3 length: 15
J gene: TRBJ1-4
CDR3 protein: CASSQSGQPNEKLFF

V gene: TRBV7-6
clone size: once
CDR3 length: 15
J gene: TRBJ1-2
CDR3 protein: CASSSGQGVLYGYTF

V gene: TRBV10-3
clone size: .
CDR3 length: 16
J gene: TRBJ2-7
CDR3 protein: CAVRPGTSGGSYEQYF

V gene: TRBV2
clone size: .
CDR3 length: 13
J gene: TRBJ1-1
CDR3 protein: CASSRQGLKEAFF

V gene: TRBV4-3
clone size: .
CDR3 length: 13
J gene: TRBJ1-2
CDR3 protein: CASSRNRGYGYTF

V gene: TRBV30
clone size: .
CDR3 length: 14
J gene: TRBJ2-5
CDR3 protein: CAWRPGQPQETQYF

V gene: TRBV19
clone size: .
CDR3 length: 13
J gene: TRBJ1-5
CDR3 protein: CASSERGDQPQHF

V gene: TRBV19
clone size: .
CDR3 length: 15
J gene: TRBJ1-5
CDR3 protein: CASSIDTGVNQPQHF

V gene: TRBV30
clone size: .
CDR3 length: 13
J gene: TRBJ2-1
CDR3 protein: CAWSVDSNNEQFF

V gene: TRBV6-5
clone size: .
CDR3 length: 12
J gene: TRBJ2-1
CDR3 protein: CASRRLYNEQFF

V gene: TRBV12-3/TRBV12-4
clone size: .
CDR3 length: 12
J gene: TRBJ2-3
CDR3 protein: CASTRQADTQYF

V gene: TRBV2
clone size: .
CDR3 length: 13
J gene: TRBJ2-5
CDR3 protein: CASSGDRGETQYF

V gene: TRBV28
clone size: once
CDR3 length: 14
J gene: TRBJ2-2
CDR3 protein: CASSLQGETGELFF

V gene: TRBV18
clone size: .
CDR3 length: 15
J gene: TRBJ1-3
CDR3 protein: CASSPLRSSGNTIYF

V gene: TRBV21-1
clone size: .
CDR3 length: 17
J gene: TRBJ1-2
CDR3 protein: CASAPRGQNLANYGYTF

V gene: TRBV27
clone size: .
CDR3 length: 16
J gene: TRBJ1-5
CDR3 protein: CASSIRWTGGNQPQHF

V gene: TRBV3-1/TRBV3-2
clone size: .
CDR3 length: 17
J gene: TRBJ1-1
CDR3 protein: CASSHSNLIKLNTEAFF

V gene: TRBV5-8
clone size: .
CDR3 length: 15
J gene: TRBJ1-5
CDR3 protein: CASSPSAGSNQPQHF

V gene: TRBV6-5
clone size: .
CDR3 length: 13
J gene: TRBJ2-7
CDR3 protein: CASSYPPTGEQYF

V gene: TRBV2
clone size: .
CDR3 length: 12
J gene: TRBJ1-2
CDR3 protein: CAIGQENYGYTF

V gene: TRBV9
clone size: .
CDR3 length: 16
J gene: TRBJ1-2
CDR3 protein: CASSHNTGTGQYGYTF

V gene: TRBV4-1
clone size: few
CDR3 length: 12
J gene: TRBJ1-1
CDR3 protein: CASSQAGIIPFF

V gene: TRBV5-1
clone size: .
CDR3 length: 16
J gene: TRBJ1-4
CDR3 protein: CASSLSGQGAGEKLFF

V gene: TRBV18
clone size: .
CDR3 length: 17
J gene: TRBJ2-7
CDR3 protein: CASSPNEGLAGSYEQYF

V gene: TRBV27
clone size: .
CDR3 length: 14
J gene: TRBJ1-1
CDR3 protein: CASTPGGVITEAFF

V gene: TRBV5-8
clone size: .
CDR3 length: 16
J gene: TRBJ2-3
CDR3 protein: CASSSGTSPSTDTQYF

V gene: TRBV5-1
clone size: .
CDR3 length: 16
J gene: TRBJ2-5
CDR3 protein: CASSLGDRGLQETQYF

V gene: TRBV27
clone size: few
CDR3 length: 12
J gene: TRBJ1-2
CDR3 protein: CASSGSNYGYTF

V gene: TRBV5-8
clone size: .
CDR3 length: 14
J gene: TRBJ1-4
CDR3 protein: CASSVGQRNEKLFF

V gene: TRBV4-3
clone size: .
CDR3 length: 17
J gene: TRBJ1-1
CDR3 protein: CASSQDRSPFEDTEAFF

V gene: TRBV19
clone size: .
CDR3 length: 14
J gene: TRBJ2-7
CDR3 protein: CASSIGRTAYEQYF

V gene: TRBV4-2
clone size: .
CDR3 length: 20
J gene: TRBJ2-3
CDR3 protein: CASSQDRRGTSGGGTDTQYF

V gene: TRBV5-1
clone size: .
CDR3 length: 16
J gene: TRBJ2-5
CDR3 protein: CASSLVPSGGQETQYF

V gene: TRBV6-1
clone size: .
CDR3 length: 15
J gene: TRBJ2-7
CDR3 protein: CASSEWARVSDEQYF

V gene: TRBV6-6
clone size: .
CDR3 length: 14
J gene: TRBJ2-5
CDR3 protein: CASSFGGGQETQYF

V gene: TRBV11-2
clone size: few
CDR3 length: 16
J gene: TRBJ1-2
CDR3 protein: CASHAMIRDSLYGYTF

V gene: TRBV18
clone size: .
CDR3 length: 14
J gene: TRBJ2-5
CDR3 protein: CASSLAGVQETQYF

V gene: TRBV6-6
clone size: .
CDR3 length: 11
J gene: TRBJ2-7
CDR3 protein: CAGGGEYEQYF